These T cell receptor beta chains were read from a single sample in a study of regulatory T cells in long-lasting Graves disease. MiXCR, applied by TCRdb to the multiplex PCR reads, yields one record per CDR3 protein. In the table there are under 500,000 distinct CDR3 sequences, about 17% of which are singletons. A further study also used this sample, focusing on T cells in Graves' hyperthyroidism and ophthalmopathy.

The input for sequencing was peripheral blood mononuclear cells (PBMCs), taken at new diagnosis, from a patient treated with antithyroid drugs. All receptors come from a woman in her thirties with Graves disease. The CDR3 runs from the conserved cysteine through the conserved F or W.

j_call: TRBJ1-2; v_call: TRBV19; cdr3_aa: CASSSGGYTF
j_call: TRBJ1-5; v_call: TRBV12-3/TRBV12-4; cdr3_aa: CASSVTIQGQGQPQHF
j_call: TRBJ2-5; v_call: TRBV28; cdr3_aa: CASNSGQLLGETQYF
j_call: TRBJ2-1; v_call: TRBV19; cdr3_aa: CASSPPGAGGVNEQFF
j_call: TRBJ1-2; v_call: TRBV14; cdr3_aa: CASSQTGTGSTF
j_call: TRBJ2-7; v_call: TRBV19; cdr3_aa: CASSLGTSNEQYF
j_call: TRBJ1-5; v_call: TRBV6-9; cdr3_aa: CASSYDGVQPQHF
j_call: TRBJ1-1; v_call: TRBV7-9; cdr3_aa: CASSFIADTEAFF
j_call: TRBJ2-1; v_call: TRBV7-9; cdr3_aa: CASRPSGENNEQFF
j_call: TRBJ2-2; v_call: TRBV6-5; cdr3_aa: CASSYHRVALNTGELFF
j_call: TRBJ2-7; v_call: TRBV29-1; cdr3_aa: CSAATRDRGTWRDEQYF
j_call: TRBJ2-2; v_call: TRBV24-1; cdr3_aa: CATSFPGQGGTGELFF
j_call: TRBJ2-5; v_call: TRBV18; cdr3_aa: CASSPDRGFETQYF
j_call: TRBJ1-5; v_call: TRBV3-1; cdr3_aa: CASRKTGRGQPQHF
j_call: TRBJ2-4; v_call: TRBV5-1; cdr3_aa: CASSSTPIEWAKNIQYF
j_call: TRBJ1-2; v_call: TRBV27; cdr3_aa: CASSSHRSGAYGYTF
j_call: TRBJ1-4; v_call: TRBV4-1; cdr3_aa: CASRSFGTANEKLFF
j_call: TRBJ2-1; v_call: TRBV20-1; cdr3_aa: CSAQVWNEQFF
j_call: TRBJ2-1; v_call: TRBV20-1; cdr3_aa: CSARGQGSYNEQFF
j_call: TRBJ2-1; v_call: TRBV2; cdr3_aa: CASIQGRGSGRPDEQFF
j_call: TRBJ1-1; v_call: TRBV27; cdr3_aa: CASSFTGGLGTEAFF
j_call: TRBJ2-5; v_call: TRBV7-9; cdr3_aa: CASSSSGRAAKTQYF
j_call: TRBJ1-2; v_call: TRBV6-2/TRBV6-3; cdr3_aa: CASSTGLQGLPYGYTF
j_call: TRBJ2-3; v_call: TRBV7-9; cdr3_aa: CASSLMTPAGGRTPDTQYF
j_call: TRBJ1-6; v_call: TRBV6-9; cdr3_aa: CAGSYSPGPNSPLHF
j_call: TRBJ1-1; v_call: TRBV6-2/TRBV6-3; cdr3_aa: CVSGPRYMNTEAFF
j_call: TRBJ1-1; v_call: TRBV3-1; cdr3_aa: CASSRQDSDKAFF
j_call: TRBJ1-5; v_call: TRBV16; cdr3_aa: CASSQMRGLSNQPQHF
j_call: TRBJ2-1; v_call: TRBV4-2; cdr3_aa: CASSQDGRNEQFF
j_call: TRBJ1-1; v_call: TRBV30; cdr3_aa: CAWSRDRGTEAFF
j_call: TRBJ2-6; v_call: TRBV6-1; cdr3_aa: CASSHPGQTSGANVLTF
j_call: TRBJ2-2; v_call: TRBV28; cdr3_aa: CASSSWVLAGGPGELFF
j_call: TRBJ2-5; v_call: TRBV7-9; cdr3_aa: CASSFEEETQYF
j_call: TRBJ2-1; v_call: TRBV28; cdr3_aa: CASSSRLSRDNEQFF
j_call: TRBJ1-2; v_call: TRBV11-2; cdr3_aa: CTSSFRTEGYTF
j_call: TRBJ2-3; v_call: TRBV18; cdr3_aa: CASSPRRGDTDTQYF
j_call: TRBJ2-2; v_call: TRBV4-1; cdr3_aa: CASSQRQGGTGELFF
j_call: TRBJ2-3; v_call: TRBV7-9; cdr3_aa: CASSPGLSTDTQYF
j_call: TRBJ2-7; v_call: TRBV25-1; cdr3_aa: CASSGDPTFEQYF
j_call: TRBJ2-1; v_call: TRBV14; cdr3_aa: CASSQDWLAGSNEQFF
j_call: TRBJ1-4; v_call: TRBV7-2; cdr3_aa: CASSLTIYRGRHPTNEKLFF
j_call: TRBJ2-7; v_call: TRBV20-1; cdr3_aa: CSVPDGSSYEQYF
j_call: TRBJ2-1; v_call: TRBV28; cdr3_aa: CASSLNGQYNEQFF
j_call: TRBJ2-1; v_call: TRBV5-1; cdr3_aa: CASSIQAGTNEQFF
j_call: TRBJ2-1; v_call: TRBV11-3; cdr3_aa: CASSLARGSNEQFF
j_call: TRBJ1-1; v_call: TRBV11-2; cdr3_aa: CASSLKINTEAFF
j_call: TRBJ1-2; v_call: TRBV6-5; cdr3_aa: CASSYSSRNYGYTF
j_call: TRBJ1-1; v_call: TRBV30; cdr3_aa: CAWAPDGENTEAFF
j_call: TRBJ1-5; v_call: TRBV6-1; cdr3_aa: CASSEGTGHNQPQHF
j_call: TRBJ1-1; v_call: TRBV6-1; cdr3_aa: CASSAPGGNTEAFF
j_call: TRBJ2-5; v_call: TRBV28; cdr3_aa: CASSLGLDRETQYF
j_call: TRBJ2-2; v_call: TRBV4-1; cdr3_aa: CASSPPRTSLFYTGELFF
j_call: TRBJ1-3; v_call: TRBV3-1; cdr3_aa: CASSQRDRAGNTIYF
j_call: TRBJ2-7; v_call: TRBV2; cdr3_aa: CASSSPGPWSYEQYF
j_call: TRBJ1-1; v_call: TRBV5-5; cdr3_aa: CASSSRLGAVTAEAFF
j_call: TRBJ1-2; v_call: TRBV11-2; cdr3_aa: CASSLATGDYGYTF
j_call: TRBJ1-5; v_call: TRBV15; cdr3_aa: CATSLDRYNQPQHF
j_call: TRBJ2-7; v_call: TRBV10-3; cdr3_aa: CAIRGRLEQYF
j_call: TRBJ1-1; v_call: TRBV28; cdr3_aa: CASSTQGRTEAFF
j_call: TRBJ2-1; v_call: TRBV5-1; cdr3_aa: CASSFTGAYNEQFF